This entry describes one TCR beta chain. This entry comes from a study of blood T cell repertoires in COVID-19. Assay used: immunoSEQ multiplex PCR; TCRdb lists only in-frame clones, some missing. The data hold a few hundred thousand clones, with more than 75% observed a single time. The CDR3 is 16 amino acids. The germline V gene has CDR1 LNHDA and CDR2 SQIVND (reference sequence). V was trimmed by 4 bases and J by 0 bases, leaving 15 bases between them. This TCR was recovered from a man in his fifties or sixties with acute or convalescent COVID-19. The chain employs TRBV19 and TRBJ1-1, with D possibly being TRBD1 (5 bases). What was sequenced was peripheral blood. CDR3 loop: CASSRPRGGMNTEAFF. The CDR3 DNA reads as TGTGCCAGTAGTAGGCCCCGGGGGGGGATGAACACTGAAGCTTTCTTT. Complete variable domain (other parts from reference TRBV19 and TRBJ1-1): DGGITQSPKYLFRKEGQNVTLSCEQNLNHDAMYWYRQDPGQGLRLIYYSQIVNDFQKGDIAEGYSVSREKKESFPLTVTSAQKNPTAFYLCASSRPRGGMNTEAFFGQGTRLTVV.